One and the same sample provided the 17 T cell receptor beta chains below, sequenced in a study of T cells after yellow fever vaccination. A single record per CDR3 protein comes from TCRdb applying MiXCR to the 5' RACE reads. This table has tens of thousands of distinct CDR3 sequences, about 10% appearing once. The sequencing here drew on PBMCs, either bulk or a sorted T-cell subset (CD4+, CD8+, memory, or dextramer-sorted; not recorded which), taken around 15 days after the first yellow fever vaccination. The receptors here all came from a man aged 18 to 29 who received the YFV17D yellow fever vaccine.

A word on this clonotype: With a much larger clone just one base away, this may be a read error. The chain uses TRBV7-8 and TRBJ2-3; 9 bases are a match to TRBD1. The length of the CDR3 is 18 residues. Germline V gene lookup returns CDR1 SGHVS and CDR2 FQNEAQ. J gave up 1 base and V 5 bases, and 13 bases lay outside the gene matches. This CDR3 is CASSKMGDRALGTDTQYF. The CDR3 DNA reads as TGTGCCAGCAGCAAAATGGGGGACAGGGCTCTCGGCACAGATACGCAGTATTTT.

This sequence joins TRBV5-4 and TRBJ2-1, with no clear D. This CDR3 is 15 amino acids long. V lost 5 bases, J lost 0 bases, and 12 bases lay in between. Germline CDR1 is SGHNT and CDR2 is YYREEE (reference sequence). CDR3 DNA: TGTGCCAGCAGTGTCTCATCGAGCTCCTACAATGAGCAGTTCTTC. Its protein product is CASSVSSSSYNEQFF.

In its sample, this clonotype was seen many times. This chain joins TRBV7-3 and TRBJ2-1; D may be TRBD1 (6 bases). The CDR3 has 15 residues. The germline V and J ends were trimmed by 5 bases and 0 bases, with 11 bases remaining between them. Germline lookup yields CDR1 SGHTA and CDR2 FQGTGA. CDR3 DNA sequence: TGTGCCAGCAGCAAGCAGGGGAGCTCCTACAATGAGCAGTTCTTC. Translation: CASSKQGSSYNEQFF. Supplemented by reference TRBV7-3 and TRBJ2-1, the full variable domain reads GAGVSQTPSNKVTEKGKYVELRCDPISGHTALYWYRQSLGQGPEFLIYFQGTGAADDSGLPNDRFFAVRPEGSVSTLKIQRTERGDSAVYLCASSKQGSSYNEQFFGPGTRLTVL.

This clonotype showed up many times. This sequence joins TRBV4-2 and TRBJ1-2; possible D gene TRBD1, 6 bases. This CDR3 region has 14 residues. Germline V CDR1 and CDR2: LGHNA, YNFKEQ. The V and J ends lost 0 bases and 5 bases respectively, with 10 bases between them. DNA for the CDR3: TGTGCCAGCAGCCAAGATCTGCAGGGGTATGGCTACACCTTC. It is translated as CASSQDLQGYGYTF.

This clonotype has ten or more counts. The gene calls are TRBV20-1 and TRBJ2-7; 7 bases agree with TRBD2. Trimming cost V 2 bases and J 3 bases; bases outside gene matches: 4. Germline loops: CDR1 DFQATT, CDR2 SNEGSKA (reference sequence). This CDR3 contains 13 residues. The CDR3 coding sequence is TGCAGTGCTAGACTAGCGGATATCTACGAGCAGTACGTC. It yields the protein CSARLADIYEQYV.

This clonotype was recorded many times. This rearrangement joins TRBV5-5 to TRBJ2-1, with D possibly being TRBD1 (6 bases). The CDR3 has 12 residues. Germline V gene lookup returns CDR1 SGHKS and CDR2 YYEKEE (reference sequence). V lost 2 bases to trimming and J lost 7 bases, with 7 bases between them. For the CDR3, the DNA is TGTGCCAGCAGCTTTACAGGGAATGAGCAGTTCTTC. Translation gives CASSFTGNEQFF.

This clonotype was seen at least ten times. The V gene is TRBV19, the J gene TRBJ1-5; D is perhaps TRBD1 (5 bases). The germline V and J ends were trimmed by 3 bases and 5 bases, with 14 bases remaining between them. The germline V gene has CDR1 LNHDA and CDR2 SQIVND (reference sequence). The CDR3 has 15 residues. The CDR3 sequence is CASSIPGTLDQPQHF. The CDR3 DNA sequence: TGTGCCAGTAGTATTCCAGGGACCCTTGATCAGCCCCAGCATTTT.

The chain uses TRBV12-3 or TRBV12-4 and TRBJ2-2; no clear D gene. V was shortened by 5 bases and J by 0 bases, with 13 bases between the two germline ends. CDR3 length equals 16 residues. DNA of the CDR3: TGTGCCAGCAGTCCTGAGAATATCGCGAACACCGGGGAGCTGTTTTTT. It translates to CASSPENIANTGELFF.

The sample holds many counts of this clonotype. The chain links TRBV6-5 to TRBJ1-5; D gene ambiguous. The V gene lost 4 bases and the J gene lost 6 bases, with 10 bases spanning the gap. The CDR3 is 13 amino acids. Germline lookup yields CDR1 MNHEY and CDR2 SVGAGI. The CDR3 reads CASSSGNAQPQHF. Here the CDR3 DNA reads TGTGCCAGCAGTTCGGGGAACGCTCAGCCCCAGCATTTT.

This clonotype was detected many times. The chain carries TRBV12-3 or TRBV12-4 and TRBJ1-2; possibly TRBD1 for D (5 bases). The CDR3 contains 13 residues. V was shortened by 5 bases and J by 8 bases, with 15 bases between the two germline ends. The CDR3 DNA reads TGTGCCAGCAGTATGGGGGGTGCGCGAGGCTACACCTTC. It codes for CASSMGGARGYTF.

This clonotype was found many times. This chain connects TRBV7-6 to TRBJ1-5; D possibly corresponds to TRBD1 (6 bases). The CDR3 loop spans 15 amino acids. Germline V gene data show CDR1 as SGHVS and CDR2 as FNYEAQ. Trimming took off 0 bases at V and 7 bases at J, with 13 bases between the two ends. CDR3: CASSLAQGYWQPQHF. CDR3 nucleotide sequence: TGTGCCAGCAGCTTAGCGCAGGGGTACTGGCAGCCCCAGCATTTT.

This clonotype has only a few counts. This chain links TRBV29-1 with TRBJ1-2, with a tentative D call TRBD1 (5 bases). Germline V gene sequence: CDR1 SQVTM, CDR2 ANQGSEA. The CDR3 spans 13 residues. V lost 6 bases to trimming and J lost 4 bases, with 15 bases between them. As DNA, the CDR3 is TGCAGCGTCGCTGGGGGGGGTTCCTATGGCTACACCTTC. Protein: CSVAGGGSYGYTF.

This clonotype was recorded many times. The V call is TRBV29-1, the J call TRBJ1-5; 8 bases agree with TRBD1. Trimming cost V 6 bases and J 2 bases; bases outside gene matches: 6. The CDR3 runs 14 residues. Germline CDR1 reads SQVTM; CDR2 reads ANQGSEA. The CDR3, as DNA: TGCAGCGTAGTCGTGACAGGGGGCAATCAGCCCCAGCATTTT. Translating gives CSVVVTGGNQPQHF.

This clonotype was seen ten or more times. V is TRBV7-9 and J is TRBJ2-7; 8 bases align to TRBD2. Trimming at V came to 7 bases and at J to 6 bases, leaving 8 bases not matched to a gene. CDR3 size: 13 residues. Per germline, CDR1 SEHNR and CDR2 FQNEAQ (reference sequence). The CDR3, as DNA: TGTGCCAGCAACCTCCGGGAGGGAGGCGAGCAGTACGTC. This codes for CASNLREGGEQYV.

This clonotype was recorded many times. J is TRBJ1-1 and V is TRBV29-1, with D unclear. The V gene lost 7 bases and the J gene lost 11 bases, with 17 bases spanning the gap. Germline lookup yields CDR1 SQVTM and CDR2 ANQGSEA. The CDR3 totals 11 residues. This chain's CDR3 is CSAVVLARAFF. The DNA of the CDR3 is TGCAGCGCGGTAGTTCTGGCTCGGGCTTTCTTT.

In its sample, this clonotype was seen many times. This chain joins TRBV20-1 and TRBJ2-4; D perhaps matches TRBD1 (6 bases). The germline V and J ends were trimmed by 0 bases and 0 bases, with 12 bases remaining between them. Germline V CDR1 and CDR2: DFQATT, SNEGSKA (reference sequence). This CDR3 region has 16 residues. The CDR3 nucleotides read TGCAGTGCTAGAGATTTGGGGGCCCTAGCCAAAAACATTCAGTACTTC. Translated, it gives CSARDLGALAKNIQYF.

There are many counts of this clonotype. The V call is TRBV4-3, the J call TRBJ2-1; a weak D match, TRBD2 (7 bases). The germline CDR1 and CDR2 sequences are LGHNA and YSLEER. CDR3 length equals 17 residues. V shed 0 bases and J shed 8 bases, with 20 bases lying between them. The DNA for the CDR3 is TGCGCCAGCAGCCAAGATCCGGCGGGGGCCAGCCTCGATGAGCAGTTCTTC. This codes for CASSQDPAGASLDEQFF.